One sample yielded the 4 T cell receptor beta chains listed below, sequenced in a study of beta chain features in type 1 diabetes. The investigators reverse transcribed all of the isolated RNA, so they sequenced expressed TCRB transcripts. The data were produced by immunoSEQ multiplex PCR, yet TCRdb's version contains in-frame clones alone and is incomplete. The sample lists around 310,000 clones; roughly 9.6% were seen once. Sequenced input: naive CD4+ T cells from blood. These receptors were obtained from a woman in her twenties or thirties in good health.

CDR3 sequence reads: CAISALLYEQYF. CDR3 DNA sequence: TGTGCCATCAGTGCCCTCCTGTACGAGCAGTACTTC. V gene TRBV10-3 combines with J gene TRBJ2-7; no firm D call. Germline V gene sequence: CDR1 ENHRY, CDR2 SYGVKD. The ends were cut back, 4 bases at V and 4 bases at J, with 8 bases in the middle. The CDR3 is 12 residues long.

This rearrangement joins TRBV28 to TRBJ1-5, with D possibly matching TRBD1 (5 bases). The CDR3 length is 15 residues. Deletions cut 6 bases from V and 1 base from J, with 13 bases between. CDR1 and CDR2 (germline): MDHEN, SYDVKM. The CDR3 nucleotides are TGTGCCAGCAGGGCAGGGACTGTCAGCAATCAGCCCCAGCATTTT. It codes for CASRAGTVSNQPQHF.

This clone was seen a handful of times. The chain recombines TRBV28 with TRBJ2-7; 7 nucleotides line up with TRBD1. The ends lost 9 bases at V and 5 bases at J; junction bases unmatched: 7. The CDR3 contains 12 residues. The V gene's germline CDR1 is MDHEN and CDR2 SYDVKM. CDR3 in DNA: TGTGCCAGTAACTCAGGGGGACACGAGCAGTACTTC. Its protein product is CASNSGGHEQYF.

The V gene is TRBV18, the J gene TRBJ1-2, with 10 nucleotides matching TRBD1. Germline V gene lookup returns CDR1 KGHSH and CDR2 LQKENI. The junction had 4 bases not matched to a gene; V was cut back by 3 bases and J by 3 bases. CDR3 length: 15 residues. CDR3 in amino acids: CASSPSDRGYYGYTF. CDR3 in DNA: TGTGCCAGCTCACCCTCGGACAGGGGGTACTATGGCTACACCTTC.